This T cell receptor beta chain was captured in a study of shared clonotypes between healthy human individuals. Across the study: With ages of 18 to 49, the donors were a couple of women and a few men.

Libraries were prepared by immunoSEQ multiplex PCR; TCRdb keeps only in-frame clonotypes and omits some of them. The table records some 1.5 million clones, 95% to 99% of them present only once. Germline CDR1 is SQVTM and CDR2 is ANQGSEA. With V trimmed by 6 bases and J by 5 bases, 6 bases remained unmatched. The CDR3 runs to 13 residues. This clone was recorded once. Its cognate antigen is unknown. Study-level findings and limits: Investigators collected only blood, and repertoires in tissues likely differ. For naive CD4 cells, approximately 5% of clonotypes were shared across a few donors.

Every contributor of samples was a Caucasian grown-up residing in Nashville, Tennessee. This TCR came from a man aged 25 to 45 in good health. The sample consisted of naive CD4+ T cells sorted from blood. Regarding subset: CD45RA+ positively selected. The rearrangement joins TRBV29-1 to TRBJ2-5, with 10 bases lining up with TRBD1. CDR3 sequence (DNA): TGCAGCGTGTCCGTGGGACAGGGGGAGACCCAGTACTTC. Translation: CSVSVGQGETQYF.